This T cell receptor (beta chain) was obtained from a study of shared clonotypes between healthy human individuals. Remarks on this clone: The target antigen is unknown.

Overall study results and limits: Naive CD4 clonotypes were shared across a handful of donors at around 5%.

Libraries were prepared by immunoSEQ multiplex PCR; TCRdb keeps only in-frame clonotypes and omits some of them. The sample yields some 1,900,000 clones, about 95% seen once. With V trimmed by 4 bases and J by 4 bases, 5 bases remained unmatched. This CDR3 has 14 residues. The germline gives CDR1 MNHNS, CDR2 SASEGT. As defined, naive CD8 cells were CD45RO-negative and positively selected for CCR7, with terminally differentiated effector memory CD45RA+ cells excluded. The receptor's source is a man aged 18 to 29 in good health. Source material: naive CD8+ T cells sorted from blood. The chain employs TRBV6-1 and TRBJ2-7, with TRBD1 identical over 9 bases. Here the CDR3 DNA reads TGTGCCAGCAGTGGAGGGACAGGGTCTTACGAGCAGTACTTC. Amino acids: CASSGGTGSYEQYF.